Listed below are T cell receptor beta chains from one sample, sequenced in a study of T-cell memory formation after mild COVID-19. One entry per CDR3 protein, called by TCRdb with MiXCR from the 5' RACE reads. The table records some 300,000 distinct CDR3 sequences, roughly 19% of them present only once. Material: PBMCs or a T cell subset sorted from them (not recorded which). The receptors here all came from a man aged 18 to 30 who had mild COVID-19 (a few samples of this study predate the infection). Cell type and time point are not known. Each CDR3 is given with its conserved first and last residue. The D gene is left open where the match is weak. Not every row has a clone size; where given, it reads once, few, many or a size class.

V gene	clone size	J gene	D gene	CDR3 protein	CDR3 DNA
TRBV12-3/TRBV12-4	NA	TRBJ1-5	NA	CASSPGPQGSNQPQHF	TGTGCCAGCAGTCCTGGACCTCAGGGAAGCAATCAGCCCCAGCATTTT
TRBV2	few	TRBJ2-3	NA	CASTDPQGGADTQYF	TGTGCCAGCACCGACCCACAGGGTGGGGCAGATACGCAGTATTTT
TRBV12-3/TRBV12-4	NA	TRBJ1-1	NA	CASSFRGKNTEAFF	TGTGCCAGCAGTTTCCGGGGCAAGAACACTGAAGCTTTCTTT
TRBV7-2	NA	TRBJ2-3	NA	CASSLQGGLADTQYF	TGTGCCAGCAGCCTACAGGGCGGGTTAGCAGATACGCAGTATTTT
TRBV7-6	NA	TRBJ2-5	TRBD2	CASTWGGRYQETQYF	TGTGCCAGCACCTGGGGCGGGAGGTACCAAGAGACCCAGTACTTC
TRBV4-3	NA	TRBJ2-4	TRBD2	CASSQETGAGGRNIQYF	TGCGCCAGCAGCCAAGAAACGGGAGCGGGGGGGAGAAACATTCAGTACTTC
TRBV20-1	NA	TRBJ2-1	TRBD1	CSVRQPGQGGREQFF	TGCAGTGTCCGACAGCCTGGACAGGGAGGCCGTGAGCAGTTCTTC
TRBV18	few	TRBJ2-1	NA	CASSPERNGLEQFF	TGTGCCAGCTCACCAGAAAGGAACGGGCTTGAGCAGTTCTTC
TRBV7-9	NA	TRBJ2-2	TRBD2	CASISSGGWTGELFF	TGTGCCAGCATATCTAGCGGGGGATGGACCGGGGAGCTGTTTTTT
TRBV24-1	NA	TRBJ2-1	TRBD2	CATSDPSGGADEQFF	TGTGCCACCAGTGATCCCAGCGGGGGGGCAGATGAGCAGTTCTTC
TRBV7-6	NA	TRBJ2-3	NA	CASSLASWEYTDTQYF	TGTGCCAGCAGCTTAGCGTCTTGGGAATACACAGATACGCAGTATTTT
TRBV2	NA	TRBJ2-3	TRBD2	CATQGLADTDTQYF	TGTGCCACCCAGGGACTAGCGGATACAGATACGCAGTATTTT
TRBV20-1	few	TRBJ2-7	TRBD1	CSASRDSKAYEQYF	TGCAGTGCTAGCCGGGACAGTAAGGCCTACGAGCAGTACTTC
TRBV4-1	NA	TRBJ1-2	TRBD1	CASSRTGTGIGYTF	TGCGCCAGCAGTCGAACCGGGACAGGAATCGGCTACACCTTC
TRBV20-1	few	TRBJ1-2	NA	CSAEWGREYGYTF	TGCAGTGCCGAGTGGGGACGGGAGTATGGCTACACCTTC
TRBV24-1	NA	TRBJ2-5	NA	CATSDSTTGQETQYF	TGTGCCACCAGTGATTCGACGACAGGTCAAGAGACCCAGTACTTC
TRBV6-5	NA	TRBJ1-3	NA	CASTYSGSSGNTIYF	TGTGCCAGCACCTACTCTGGGAGCTCTGGAAACACCATATATTTT
TRBV5-6	NA	TRBJ1-1	NA	CASSLEGQGITEAFF	TGTGCCAGCAGCTTGGAGGGGCAGGGAATCACTGAAGCTTTCTTT
TRBV7-8	NA	TRBJ2-2	TRBD2	CASSRREGGTGELFF	TGTGCCAGCAGCCGCCGGGAGGGGGGGACCGGGGAGCTGTTTTTT
TRBV7-9	NA	TRBJ1-2	TRBD1	CASSPGTDGYTF	TGTGCCAGCAGCCCTGGGACAGATGGCTACACCTTC
TRBV6-6	NA	TRBJ1-1	NA	CASNPSGEYTEAFF	TGTGCCAGCAACCCCTCGGGGGAGTACACTGAAGCTTTCTTT
TRBV10-3	NA	TRBJ2-7	NA	CAISDRADDEQYF	TGTGCCATCAGTGATCGGGCTGACGACGAGCAGTACTTC
TRBV20-1	few	TRBJ1-2	NA	CTVSGGIDRNGYTF	TGCACCGTTTCGGGCGGGATTGACAGGAATGGCTACACCTTC
TRBV29-1	NA	TRBJ1-2	NA	CSVQGANYGYTF	TGCAGCGTACAGGGCGCCAACTATGGCTACACCTTC
TRBV9	few	TRBJ1-2	NA	CASSATRDYGYTF	TGTGCCAGCAGCGCCACTAGGGACTATGGCTACACCTTC
TRBV11-2	NA	TRBJ2-2	TRBD2	CASSLSGAGGPNTGELFF	TGTGCCAGCAGCTTATCTGGAGCGGGGGGCCCGAACACCGGGGAGCTGTTTTTT
TRBV12-3/TRBV12-4	NA	TRBJ2-3	NA	CASSYPMDSPTDTQYF	TGTGCCAGCAGCTATCCTATGGACAGCCCCACAGATACGCAGTATTTT
TRBV7-9	few	TRBJ2-3	NA	CASRLGGMAGGTDTQYF	TGTGCCAGCCGCCTGGGGGGCATGGCGGGAGGCACAGATACGCAGTATTTT
TRBV6-2/TRBV6-3	few	TRBJ2-4	NA	CASSYEGELAKNIQYF	TGTGCCAGCAGTTACGAGGGAGAGCTAGCCAAAAACATTCAGTACTTC
TRBV9	NA	TRBJ2-7	NA	CASSVDETVSYEQYF	TGTGCCAGCAGCGTAGATGAGACAGTATCCTACGAGCAGTACTTC
TRBV12-3/TRBV12-4	NA	TRBJ2-3	NA	CASSFSSGTDTQYF	TGTGCCAGCAGTTTCTCCAGCGGCACAGATACGCAGTATTTT
TRBV6-2/TRBV6-3	NA	TRBJ2-1	TRBD2	CASSRSWRSGGNEQFF	TGTGCCAGCAGCCGCTCGTGGCGGTCGGGAGGCAATGAGCAGTTCTTC
TRBV7-9	NA	TRBJ1-6	TRBD1	CASSPDRGHF	TGTGCCAGCAGCCCTGACAGGGGCCACTTT
TRBV5-1	NA	TRBJ2-7	TRBD1	CASGPGQGAYEQYF	TGCGCCAGCGGCCCAGGGCAGGGGGCCTACGAGCAGTACTTC
TRBV4-2	NA	TRBJ1-1	NA	CASSQAGAGLNTEAFF	TGTGCCAGCAGCCAAGCTGGGGCAGGGCTGAACACTGAAGCTTTCTTT
TRBV12-3/TRBV12-4	many	TRBJ2-5	NA	CASRRAETQYF	TGTGCCAGCCGCAGGGCTGAGACCCAGTACTTC
TRBV4-1	few	TRBJ1-5	TRBD1	CASSQRTGTGGGQPQHF	TGCGCCAGCAGCCAACGCACCGGGACAGGGGGAGGTCAGCCCCAGCATTTT
TRBV29-1	many	TRBJ2-7	NA	CSVDRQGEGEQYF	TGCAGCGTTGACCGGCAGGGGGAGGGTGAGCAGTACTTC
TRBV2	NA	TRBJ1-5	NA	CASGVVGREEPQHF	TGTGCCAGCGGAGTCGTGGGCCGAGAGGAGCCCCAGCATTTT
TRBV20-1	NA	TRBJ1-2	TRBD1	CSAISRTGGPNGYTF	TGCAGTGCCATTTCTCGGACAGGGGGACCTAACGGCTACACCTTC
TRBV15	NA	TRBJ2-3	NA	CATSPGGFTDTQYF	TGTGCCACCAGCCCCGGAGGGTTCACAGATACGCAGTATTTT
TRBV11-2	many	TRBJ2-2	TRBD1	CATWTGNIGELFF	TGTGCCACCTGGACAGGGAACATCGGGGAGCTGTTTTTT
TRBV23-1	NA	TRBJ1-6	NA	CASSQKNTPNSPLHF	TGCGCCAGCAGTCAAAAGAACACGCCGAATTCACCCCTCCACTTT
TRBV5-1	few	TRBJ2-7	NA	CASRKVRPTDIYEQYF	TGCGCCAGCAGAAAGGTAAGGCCAACGGATATTTACGAGCAGTACTTC
TRBV4-3	few	TRBJ1-2	TRBD1	CASSQEPDRVTNYGYTF	TGCGCCAGCAGCCAAGAACCAGACAGGGTTACTAACTATGGCTACACCTTC
TRBV24-1	NA	TRBJ2-3	TRBD2	CATSGAGGGVPDTQYF	TGTGCCACCAGTGGTGCCGGCGGGGGGGTTCCAGATACGCAGTATTTT
TRBV10-3	few	TRBJ2-3	TRBD1	CAISFDREPDTQYF	TGTGCCATCAGTTTCGACAGGGAACCAGATACGCAGTATTTT
TRBV5-1	few	TRBJ1-6	NA	CASSLGPRGALGSPLHF	TGCGCCAGCAGCTTGGGCCCCCGGGGCGCTTTGGGGTCACCCCTCCACTTT
TRBV28	few	TRBJ2-3	TRBD2	CASRVLAGGRVSLGTDTQYF	TGTGCCAGCAGGGTACTAGCGGGGGGGCGTGTCTCCCTAGGCACAGATACGCAGTATTTT
TRBV7-2	many	TRBJ2-7	NA	CASSLSWDTSSYEQYF	TGTGCCAGCAGCTTATCGTGGGACACGAGCTCCTACGAGCAGTACTTC
TRBV4-2	few	TRBJ2-1	NA	CASSQEGGTMDEQFF	TGTGCCAGCAGCCAAGAGGGGGGCACCATGGATGAGCAGTTCTTC
TRBV2	NA	TRBJ1-1	NA	CASGGQRNTEAFF	TGTGCCAGCGGGGGGCAGCGGAACACTGAAGCTTTCTTT